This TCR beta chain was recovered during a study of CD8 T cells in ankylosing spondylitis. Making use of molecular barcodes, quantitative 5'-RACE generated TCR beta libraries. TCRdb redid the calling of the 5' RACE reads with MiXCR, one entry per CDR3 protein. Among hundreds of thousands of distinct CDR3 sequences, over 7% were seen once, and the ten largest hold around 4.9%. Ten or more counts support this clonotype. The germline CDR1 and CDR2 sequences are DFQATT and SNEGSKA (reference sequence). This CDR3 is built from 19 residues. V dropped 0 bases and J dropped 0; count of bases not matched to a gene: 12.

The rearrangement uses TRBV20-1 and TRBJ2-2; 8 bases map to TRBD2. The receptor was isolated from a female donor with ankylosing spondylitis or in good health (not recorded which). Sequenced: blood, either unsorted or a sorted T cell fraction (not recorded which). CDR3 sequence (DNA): TGCAGTGCTAGAGATCCGGGGGGGGCCGCAAGCTCGAACACCGGGGAGCTGTTTTTT. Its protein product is CSARDPGGAASSNTGELFF.